The rows below give T cell receptor beta chains drawn from one sample of a study of T cell responses to AZD1222 COVID-19 vaccine. Sequencing used immunoSEQ multiplex PCR; TCRdb keeps in-frame clones, though not all of them. The sample yields about 42,000 clones, approximately 83% seen once. Sequencing used peripheral blood, obtained 28 days after the second AZD1222 dose. These receptors were obtained from an adult who received the AZD1222 COVID-19 vaccine. Both conserved end residues are part of each CDR3. The D gene is left open where the match is weak. Some rows mark clone size as missing; the rest say once, few, many or name a class of expanded clone.

clone_size d_call j_call v_call cdr3_aa cdr3_nt
- - TRBJ2-7 TRBV5-1 CASNPGEASYEQYF TGCGCCAGCAACCCAGGGGAGGCCTCCTACGAGCAGTACTTC
- - TRBJ1-3 TRBV14 CASSPSARYGNTIYF TGTGCCAGCAGCCCATCGGCCCGGTATGGAAACACCATATATTTT
- - TRBJ2-2 TRBV14 CASSQAVGELFF TGTGCCAGCAGCCAAGCTGTCGGGGAGCTGTTTTTT
- - TRBJ2-3 TRBV7-8 CASSPGLISTDTQYF TGTGCCAGCAGCCCTGGACTAATTAGCACAGATACGCAGTATTTT
- TRBD1 TRBJ2-7 TRBV7-7 CASSPGQGAYEQYF TGTGCTAGCAGCCCGGGACAGGGGGCCTACGAGCAGTACTTC
- - TRBJ1-2 TRBV19 CASRGKAQEGDGYTF TGTGCCAGCCGGGGGAAGGCCCAAGAGGGGGATGGCTACACCTTC
- - TRBJ1-1 TRBV3-1/TRBV3-2 CASSQVQGNTEAFF TGTGCCAGCAGCCAAGTACAGGGAAACACTGAAGCTTTCTTT
few TRBD1 TRBJ1-6 TRBV5-4 CASSSGGTGNSPLHF TGTGCCAGCAGCTCGGGAGGGACAGGAAATTCACCCCTCCACTTT
- - TRBJ1-1 TRBV6-2/TRBV6-3 CASSYSMGARTEAFF TGTGCCAGCAGTTACTCTATGGGGGCGCGGACTGAAGCTTTCTTT
- - TRBJ2-7 TRBV5-1 CASGQWPTYEQYF TGCGCCAGTGGACAGTGGCCCACCTACGAGCAGTACTTC
- - TRBJ1-2 TRBV3-1/TRBV3-2 CASSQDSAYGYTF TGTGCCAGCAGCCAAGATTCTGCCTATGGCTACACCTTC
few TRBD1 TRBJ1-5 TRBV10-3 CAISGPDRGLTNQPQHF TGTGCCATCAGTGGGCCGGACAGGGGGTTAACAAATCAGCCCCAGCATTTT
- - TRBJ1-2 TRBV7-8 CASSLEVRSYGYTF TGTGCCAGCAGCTTAGAAGTACGAAGCTATGGCTACACCTTC
- - TRBJ1-5 TRBV27 CASLDKFRSNQPQHF TGTGCCAGCCTGGACAAGTTTAGGAGCAATCAGCCCCAGCATTTT
- - TRBJ1-1 TRBV11-2 CASSLATLTEAFF TGTGCCAGCAGCTTAGCCACTCTCACTGAAGCTTTCTTT
- - TRBJ1-6 TRBV6-5 CASSQTENNSPLHF TGTGCCAGCAGTCAGACTGAGAACAATTCACCCCTCCACTTT
- TRBD2 TRBJ2-1 TRBV6-2/TRBV6-3 CASSGNAGGPYNEQFF TGTGCCAGCAGTGGTAACGCGGGGGGCCCCTACAATGAGCAGTTCTTC
- TRBD1 TRBJ2-7 TRBV15 CATSRDFQPAGGDNF TGTGCCACCAGCAGAGATTTTCAGCCGGCAGGGGGCGACAACTTC
- TRBD1 TRBJ1-2 TRBV12-3/TRBV12-4 CASSLSQGDGYTF TGTGCCAGCAGTTTATCACAGGGGGATGGCTACACCTTC
- TRBD1 TRBJ2-4 TRBV3-1/TRBV3-2 CASSSTGGASKNIQYF TGTGCCAGCAGTTCCACAGGGGGCGCTTCCAAAAACATTCAGTACTTC
- - TRBJ2-1 TRBV7-3 CASSLTLTSYNEQFF TGTGCCAGCAGCTTAACGTTAACTTCTTACAATGAGCAGTTCTTC
- - TRBJ2-6 TRBV19 CASMSQKSGANVLTF TGTGCCAGTATGTCACAGAAATCTGGGGCCAACGTCCTGACTTTC
few TRBD1 TRBJ2-7 TRBV6-5 CASSYRQGASSYEQYF TGTGCCAGCAGTTACCGACAGGGGGCGAGTTCGTACGAGCAGTACTTC
few - TRBJ1-2 TRBV2 CASSETGRHGYTF TGTGCCAGCAGTGAAACGGGCAGACATGGCTACACCTTC
- TRBD1 TRBJ1-5 TRBV7-9 CASSLVVGTGDQPQHF TGTGCCAGCAGCTTAGTGGTCGGGACAGGGGATCAGCCCCAGCATTTT
- - TRBJ1-2 TRBV4-2 CASSQEEAVNYGYTF TGTGCCAGCAGCCAAGAGGAAGCAGTTAACTATGGCTACACCTTC
- - TRBJ1-2 TRBV10-2 CATGIGDYGYTF TGCGCCACAGGAATTGGGGACTATGGCTACACCTTC
- TRBD1 TRBJ1-1 TRBV7-9 CASSLATGGGTEAFF TGTGCCAGCAGCCTGGCAACAGGGGGCGGCACTGAAGCTTTCTTT